This T cell receptor (beta chain) was obtained from a study of cytomegalovirus exposure and HLA in healthy donors (TCRdb year 2017). Background on the whole study: In an earlier analysis of 550 to 750 of the donors, less than 350 Gb of sequence data and 100 million or so unique TCR beta sequences from 150 million to 200 million T cells were reported. An early release covering over 500 HLA-typed donors comprised 250 to 350 gigabases of sequencing data and about 90 million unique TCR sequences. The genetic ancestry cluster associated with self-reported Caucasian donors included approximately 85% of the roughly 400 genotyped donors. The study aimed to test whether signatures of past pathogen exposure could be identified by cataloging public T cell receptors. The T cell repertoires of 550 to 850 subjects were profiled by immunosequencing and related to cytomegalovirus serostatus. Besides the first cohort of roughly 640 subjects, a separate validation cohort made up of 120 or so different subjects was used. To predict cytomegalovirus infection status, the study brought together high-throughput TCR immunosequencing, statistical association of individual TCRs with disease status, and machine learning. To study patterns of TCR occurrence, a later analysis re-analyzed previously published TCR beta repertoires from 600 to 750 donors and added high-resolution HLA genotyping. The later analysis used no new phenotypic data to find candidate immune exposures, relying instead on TCR beta sequences and their occurrence across donors. In an earlier analysis of more than 550 of the donors, high-throughput TCR beta sequencing was used to judge whether each TCR beta V gene segment behaved as functional or pseudogenic. Donor age, sex, ethnicity and CMV serostatus were collected together with the repertoire data. A later genetic analysis used genome-wide SNP genotypes for about 60% of the roughly 700 donors, treating that subset as a discovery cohort. Every repertoire in the discovery cohort had been generated on one and the same sequencing platform. Both class I and class II loci were covered by HLA typing, at four-digit resolution. The number of typed donors differed by locus: roughly 620-630 for A, B, C, DRB1 and DQB1; 522 for DQA1; approximately 600 for DPA1; and 400 to 480 for DPB1. Because of strong linkage in the cohort, four or five DR-DQ haplotypes were treated as single units for association and clustering. Among about 360 genotyped donors of the cohort, an average of 235,054 unique TCR beta nucleotide sequences were sequenced per donor, around 20% of them non-productive. Findings and caveats that apply to the study as a whole: In vitro tests confirmed that a few of the cytomegalovirus-associated TCR beta chains recognize cytomegalovirus antigens. Several of the top co-occurrence clusters appeared to be linked to parvovirus B19, influenza, CMV and Epstein-Barr virus, according to a later analysis. It was suggested by the authors that the approach could potentially be generalized to other disease states and immunological phenotypes. Because counts were too low, more than 15 rarely observed V segments, including chromosome 9 orphons, were excluded from the earlier analysis of a few hundred of the donors. In this cohort, only TCR beta chains were sequenced, and detectable features were limited by the absence of alpha or paired-chain data. Presence/absence analyses assumed roughly uniform sequencing depth across donors, an assumption that may not hold. A further reported finding was that TCR beta sequences accurately predicted the HLA-A and HLA-B alleles for most subjects in the first cohort. A group of highly shared sequence variants was considered likely to be a technical artifact of the sequencing pipeline. A later analysis found that TCR association rates varied across HLA loci, with DRB1 alleles showing the most associated TCRs and HLA-C alleles the fewest. In a later genetic analysis, a missense DCLRE1C variant was associated with V-gene and J-gene trimming of TCR beta chains, and the association was replicated in an independent cohort. Assigning TCR associations to individual alleles was difficult when HLA alleles, especially DR and DQ, strongly co-occurred. Broadly in line with IMGT annotations, most TCR beta V segments showed up in productive rearrangements about 87% or about 30% of the time in an earlier analysis of 587 of the donors. For the cohort, immune exposure information was limited to CMV serostatus. In both the original and validation cohorts, the classifier was reported to diagnose cytomegalovirus status with high specificity and sensitivity. Across donors, most TCR sequences were observed very rarely, whereas some public TCRs were present in many individuals. A later genetic analysis reported fewer N-insertions in productive TCRs among donors in an Asian-associated ancestry cluster than the roughly 700-donor mean. In a later analysis, over 15,000 TCR beta sequences were associated with specific HLA alleles at a false discovery rate of 0.05. Correlated functional status among segregating V segments might reflect linkage disequilibrium, but an unknown experimental factor could not be ruled out. Some IMGT-functional V segments, including TRBV6-2 and TRBV6-3, could not be distinguished by the 87-base-pair reads and were therefore excluded. Because HLA typing was unavailable for some donors at each locus, only the typed subset was used in association tests. Compared with equally common non-associated chains, HLA-associated TCR beta chains in a later analysis were more clonally expanded and had lower generation probabilities. According to a later analysis, most CMV-associated TCR beta chains appeared to be HLA-restricted, and the HLA associations seemed to be driven largely by CMV exposure. In the study, around 150 TCR beta chains were listed as associated with cytomegalovirus.

In total, approximately 700 healthy bone marrow donors made up the cohort. At the time of sampling, every cohort member was nominally healthy, though immune exposures that went unrecorded were likely present. The donor tested CMV seropositive, placing the donor among the roughly 300 seropositive members of the cohort. Each donor provided a peripheral blood sample, and peripheral blood mononuclear cells were used for TCR beta sequencing. The Qiagen DNeasy Blood Extraction Kit was used to extract genomic DNA from the blood cell samples. Libraries came from the immunoSEQ multiplex PCR assay. For the multiplex PCR, a mixture combining 60 forward primers for TCR Vbeta segments and 13 reverse primers for TCR Jbeta segments was used. A multiplex PCR assay on genomic DNA amplified the CDR3 region of rearranged TCR beta genes. On the Illumina HiSeq System, the amplified TCR beta libraries were sequenced as 87-base-pair reads. Per the original workflow: A later analysis tallied roughly 78 million unique TCR beta chains across the 640 or so repertoires, and some 10 million of those chains were shared by two or more donors. A nearest-neighbor algorithm error-corrected the raw reads and collapsed the reads into unique sequences, merging closely related sequences to remove PCR and sequencing errors. To assign V, D and J gene segments, CDR3 sequences were aligned to IMGT reference sequences. For a sequence to be retained, at least a six-nucleotide match to both a V gene segment and a J gene segment was required. Rearrangements were classified as productive when the CDR3 lacked stop codons and remained in frame with V and J, and all other rearrangements were classified as non-productive. CDR3 was defined by IMGT convention, running from the second conserved V-encoded cysteine to the conserved J-encoded phenylalanine. The earlier analysis of some 540 of the donors excluded any sequence lacking an unambiguous match to a single V gene segment. In an earlier analysis of several hundred of the donors, a V segment was called functional when productive rearrangements were above 56.7%, and segregating when the standard deviation between donors exceeded 5%. A statistical classification framework was built to diagnose cytomegalovirus status from the catalog of TCR beta chain sequences. In a later analysis, TCR nucleotide sequences were compared against IMGT/GENE-DB human TR gene sequences so that V and J genes could be assigned. In a later analysis, CDR3 sequences and most-parsimonious VDJ recombination scenarios were assigned using the TCRdist pipeline. A later analysis defined each TCR beta chain by its CDR3 amino acid sequence plus V-gene family, and excluded reads lacking a unique V-gene family. As a way to deal with suspected cross-contamination and a sequencing artifact, a later analysis dropped approximately 570 nucleotide sequences that were highly shared and had low generation probability. For each public chain, a later analysis derived a clonal expansion index from normalized ranks of inferred template counts within each repertoire. Generation probabilities in a later analysis came from a VDJ recombination model fitted to out-of-frame rearrangements, and those results were checked against IGoR. In a later analysis, hypergeometric tests were used to score TCR-TCR, TCR-HLA and TCR-CMV co-occurrence, with a repertoire-size bias correction applied to TCR pairs. To estimate false discovery rates, a later analysis permuted the HLA or CMV assignments 20 times. A later analysis grouped co-occurring TCRs with DBSCAN, adding TCRdist sequence similarity when clustering within HLA-allele-positive subsets. Co-occurrence clustering excluded repertoires with fewer than 30,000 or more than 120,000 public chains, plus five with anomalous nucleotide sharing. This immuneACCESS table, as held by TCRdb, lists in-frame sequences with V and J called but not all clones. Of the missing ones, under half trace to an unresolved V gene in checked studies; the others have no known cause. V and J calls plus clone size are reproduced from that table; the DNA served to infer D and trimming. This sample's listing comprises 100,000 to 150,000 clones. Around 1.6% of the sample is in the top ten clones.

The CDR3 covers 17 residues, taking in both the cysteine and the phenylalanine. The only DNA kept is the CDR3, 51 bases in frame from the first base. CDR1 and CDR2, looked up from the germline V gene, are SGHDT and YYEEEE. V gives up 2 bases and J gives up 1 base, and the segment between their germline ends measures 15 bases. A note on this clone: Its specific antigen is unknown.

The rearranged chain carries TRBV5-6 and TRBJ2-2; the D gene cannot be named for sure. Sequenced sample: PBMCs. The TCR comes from a woman aged 40 to 55 in good health and CMV-seropositive. This receptor has the CDR3 CASSLLQKLMNTGELFF. The sequence in DNA is TGTGCCAGCAGCTTATTACAGAAATTAATGAACACCGGGGAGCTGTTTTTT.